Detailed here is one TCR beta chain. TCRdb called the 5' RACE reads again in MiXCR, with one record for every CDR3 protein. The repertoire has 50,000 or so distinct CDR3 sequences, 14% to 15% of them found once; the top ten carry approximately 9.1%. These data belong to a study of early T cells in non-severe SARS-CoV-2 infection. V lost 0 bases to trimming and J lost 3 bases; unmatched junction nucleotides: 2. Germline CDR1 reads SGHDN; CDR2 reads FVKESK. This CDR3 spans 16 amino acids. This rearrangement joins TRBV14 to TRBJ2-1, with 10 bases lining up with TRBD2. The material sequenced was whole blood, taken at baseline. The receptor comes from an adult who was a healthcare worker with PCR-confirmed SARS-CoV-2 infection or an uninfected control (not recorded which). CDR3 in DNA: TGTGCCAGCAGCCAAGAGGCTAGCGGGAGCTACAATGAGCAGTTCTTC. It is translated as CASSQEASGSYNEQFF.